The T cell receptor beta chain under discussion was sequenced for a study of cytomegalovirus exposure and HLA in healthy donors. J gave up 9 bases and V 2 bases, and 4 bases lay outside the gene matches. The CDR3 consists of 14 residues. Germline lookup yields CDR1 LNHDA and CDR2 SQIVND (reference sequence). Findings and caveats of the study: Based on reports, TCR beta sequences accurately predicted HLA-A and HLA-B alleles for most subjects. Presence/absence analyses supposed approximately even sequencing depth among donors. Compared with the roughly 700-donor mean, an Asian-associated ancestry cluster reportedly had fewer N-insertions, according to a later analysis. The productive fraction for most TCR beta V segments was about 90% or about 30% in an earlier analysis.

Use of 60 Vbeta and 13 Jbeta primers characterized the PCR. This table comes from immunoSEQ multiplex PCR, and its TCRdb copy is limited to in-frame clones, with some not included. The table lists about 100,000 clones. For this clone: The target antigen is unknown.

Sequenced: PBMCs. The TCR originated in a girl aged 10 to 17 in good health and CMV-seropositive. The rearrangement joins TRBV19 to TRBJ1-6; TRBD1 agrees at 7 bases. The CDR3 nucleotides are TGTGCCAGTAGTATAAAGGGGGCAGCTTCACCCCTCCACTTT. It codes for CASSIKGAASPLHF.